This T cell receptor (beta chain) stems from a study of neurological immune-mediated disorders. General study points: The level of TCR clonal expansion was highest in patients with HTLV-1-associated myelopathy and lowest in multiple sclerosis, where it fell below the level seen in healthy controls.

Libraries from sorted cells used 900,000 to 1,000,000 T cells (CD4+ or CD8+). The CDR3 extends over 17 amino acids. V gave up 4 bases and J gave up 7 bases; unmatched junction bases: 12. Germline CDR1 reads SEHNR; CDR2 reads FQNEAQ (reference sequence). This clonotype was observed many times. Its antigen is unknown. Synthesis of cDNA used 5'RACE (with 10-nucleotide random UMIs). Over 190 million TCR-beta sequences (from 15-18 subjects) were yielded by each sequencing run. One entry per CDR3 protein, called by TCRdb with MiXCR from the 5' RACE reads. The data contain 14,000 or so distinct CDR3 sequences, roughly an eighth of them singletons.

The receptor's source is a female donor with HTLV-1-associated myelopathy (HAM/TSP). The V call is TRBV7-9, the J call TRBJ2-1; 11 nucleotides match TRBD2. The sequencing sample was made of CD8+ T cells from blood. CDR3 DNA: TGTGCCAGCAGCTCCCCCGACTTTAGCGGGAGGGCGAATGAGCAGTTCTTC. Amino acid sequence: CASSSPDFSGRANEQFF.